Below, 13 T cell receptor beta chains from the same sample are listed, as sequenced in a study of blood T cells in healthy people across ages. Primed by a sample-barcoded 5' primer and a J-beta primer mix, a second PCR proceeded for roughly 6 to 12 cycles. One entry per CDR3 protein, called by TCRdb with MiXCR from the 5' RACE reads. The sample has about 970,000 distinct CDR3 sequences, 51% seen once; the top ten hold about 21%. The material sequenced was blood. The receptors come from a woman in her sixties or seventies in good health.

This sequence joins TRBV28 and TRBJ1-2; D is undetermined. The germline V and J ends were trimmed by 6 bases and 4 bases, with 9 bases remaining between them. CDR3 length equals 12 residues. Germline CDR1 reads MDHEN; CDR2 reads SYDVKM. The CDR3 nucleotides are TGTGCCAGCAGGGATCTACTCTATGGCTACACCTTC. Translating it yields CASRDLLYGYTF.

On this clonotype: The junction does not match germline at one end; this may be a read error. The V gene is TRBV28, the J gene TRBJ2-3, with D maybe TRBD1 (6 bases). This CDR3 is 14 amino acids long. Germline V gene data show CDR1 as MDHEN and CDR2 as SYDVKM. The CDR3 coding sequence is TGTGCCAGCAGTTTCGGACAGTACACAGATGCGCAGTATTTT. Protein product: CASSFGQYTDAQYF.

The rearrangement joins TRBV20-1 to TRBJ1-5; D is possibly TRBD1 (5 bases). The V gene's germline CDR1 is DFQATT and CDR2 SNEGSKA (reference sequence). The ends were cut back, 0 bases at V and 2 bases at J, with 11 bases in the middle. CDR3 length: 15 amino acids. The CDR3 protein is CSAREGGVGNQPQHF. CDR3 coding DNA: TGCAGTGCTAGAGAGGGAGGGGTGGGCAATCAGCCCCAGCATTTT.

V is TRBV5-1 and J is TRBJ2-7, with D possibly being TRBD1 or TRBD2 (5 bases each). The J call is doubtful: the DNA matches TRBJ2-5 better. Germline V lookup: CDR1 SGHRS, CDR2 YFSETQ. CDR3 length: 15 amino acids. CDR3: CASSHGRDPRETQYF. The DNA for the CDR3 is TGCGCCAGCAGTCACGGCCGGGACCCACGGGAGACCCAGTACTTC.

For this clonotype: Germline is not matched at one junction end, which may reflect a read error. The chain recombines TRBV5-1 with TRBJ2-3, with a possible D match to TRBD1 (5 bases). CDR1 is SGHRS and CDR2 is YFSETQ in the germline V gene. The CDR3 has 16 amino acids. The CDR3 sequence is CANSPQSNRMGDTQYF. The CDR3 DNA reads as TGCGCCAACAGCCCCCAGTCAAACAGGATGGGAGATACGCAGTATTTT.

The sample holds a few counts of this clonotype. The rearrangement links TRBV20-1 to TRBJ2-7; D is ambiguous. There are 14 residues in the CDR3. The germline V gene encodes CDR1 DFQATT and CDR2 SNEGSKA (reference sequence). V dropped 0 bases and J dropped 2 bases, with 11 bases sitting between them. The DNA for the CDR3 is TGCAGTGCTAGAGATCCGAGCAGAGCCTACGAGCAGTACTTC. Its protein is CSARDPSRAYEQYF.

V is TRBV11-1 and J is TRBJ2-1, with D possibly being TRBD1 or TRBD2 (5 bases each). Trimming left V 5 bases short and J 10 bases short, with 15 bases between. Germline CDR1 and CDR2: SGHAT and FQDESV (reference sequence). The CDR3 length is 13 residues. DNA of the CDR3: TGTGCCAGCAGCCCCGAGGGATGGGGGGAGCAGTTCTTC. Amino acid sequence: CASSPEGWGEQFF. Supplemented by reference TRBV11-1 and TRBJ2-1, the full variable domain reads EAEVAQSPRYKITEKSQAVAFWCDPISGHATLYWYRQILGQGPELLVQFQDESVVDDSQLPKDRFSAERLKGVDSTLKIQPAELGDSAMYLCASSPEGWGEQFFGPGTRLTVL.

This clonotype was picked up one time. This rearrangement joins TRBV9 to TRBJ2-3; D remains unclear. CDR1 is SGDLS and CDR2 is YYNGEE in the germline V gene. This CDR3 spans 15 amino acids. V was trimmed by 0 bases and J by 8 bases, leaving 16 bases between them. The CDR3: CASSVADSSGSTQYF. In nucleotides, the CDR3 is TGTGCCAGCAGCGTAGCTGACTCATCGGGCTCTACGCAGTATTTT.

There are a few counts of this clonotype. This chain links TRBV27 with TRBJ2-3; 12 positions agree with TRBD2. V was pared by 3 bases and J by 1 base, with 5 bases of the junction left unmatched. The CDR3 contains 17 residues. Germline V CDR1 and CDR2: MNHEY, SMNVEV (reference sequence). The CDR3 DNA reads TGTGCCAGCAGTTTGTCTCTAGCGGGAGGGGGCACAGATACGCAGTATTTT. This encodes CASSLSLAGGGTDTQYF.

This chain connects TRBV9 to TRBJ2-7, with D tentatively TRBD1 (6 bases). Germline CDR1 is SGDLS and CDR2 is YYNGEE. V was pared by 5 bases and J by 5 bases, with 20 bases between. The CDR3 totals 15 residues. The CDR3 DNA is TGTGCCAGCAGTTCAGGGAAGGGGGAACCAGACGAGCAGTACTTC. It encodes CASSSGKGEPDEQYF.

This clonotype was detected ten times or more. The V gene is TRBV7-2, the J gene TRBJ1-2; D may be TRBD1 (6 bases). The germline V gene encodes CDR1 SGHTA and CDR2 FQGNSA. V was clipped by 4 bases and J by 4 bases, with 7 bases between them. The CDR3 loop spans 12 amino acids. The DNA for the CDR3 is TGTGCCAGCAGCTCGACAGGCTATGGCTACACCTTC. Translation: CASSSTGYGYTF.

The rearrangement joins TRBV6-5 to TRBJ2-3; tentatively, D is TRBD1 or TRBD2 (5 bases each). The V end lost 2 bases, the J end lost 5 bases, and 8 bases lay between the germline ends. This CDR3 is 13 amino acids long. Germline CDR1 reads MNHEY; CDR2 reads SVGAGI. CDR3 coding DNA: TGTGCCAGCAGTTACACTAGGGGAGATACGCAGTATTTT. It translates to CASSYTRGDTQYF.

Notes on this clonotype: Just one base apart from a much larger clone, this may be a read error. The rearrangement links TRBV2 to TRBJ2-7; D is unclear. Germline V lookup: CDR1 SNHLY, CDR2 FYNNEI. The CDR3 runs to 13 residues. CDR3 sequence (DNA): TGTGCCAGCGGTGACCCCGAAAGGTCCGAGCAGTACTTC. This gives the protein CASGDPERSEQYF.